The 20 T cell receptor beta chains in this list originate from one sample, sequenced in a study of regulatory T cells in long-lasting Graves disease. Arm-PCR of CDR3 regions and iRepertoire HTBI primers were used to build TCR beta libraries. TCRdb analysed the multiplex PCR reads with MiXCR anew, one entry per CDR3 protein. The data contain about 470,000 distinct CDR3 sequences, roughly 17% of them singletons. This sample's time point: newly diagnosed GD, antithyroid drugs for less than 3 months. RNA extracted from PBMCs served as the sequencing template. These records were also assigned to another study, of T cells in Graves' hyperthyroidism and ophthalmopathy.

The material sequenced was peripheral blood mononuclear cells (PBMCs), taken at new diagnosis, from a patient treated with antithyroid drugs. The receptors come from a middle-aged man with Graves disease.

This chain joins TRBV7-9 and TRBJ1-2; D might be TRBD1 (6 bases). The CDR3 has 15 amino acids. V was pared by 4 bases and J by 4 bases, with 16 bases between. Germline V gene data show CDR1 as SEHNR and CDR2 as FQNEAQ (reference sequence). The CDR3 DNA reads TGTGCCAGCAGCTCAGGGGCCGGGGCGGTCTATGGCTACACCTTC. Translating gives CASSSGAGAVYGYTF.

At least ten counts were recorded for this clonotype. The chain couples TRBV7-2 to TRBJ2-1; TRBD2 is a possible D gene (6 bases). The end of the DNA is better explained by TRBJ2-5, so the J call may be wrong. The V gene's germline CDR1 is SGHTA and CDR2 FQGNSA. This CDR3 region has 14 residues. This CDR3 is CASSSGLSGETQYF. The DNA for the CDR3 is TGTGCCAGCAGCAGCGGGCTTTCCGGCGAGACCCAGTACTTC.

This clonotype was detected many times. The rearrangement links TRBV28 to TRBJ2-7; D is possibly TRBD2 (5 bases). Trimming shortened V by 3 bases and J by 2 bases, and 14 bases separated the two germline ends. From germline, CDR1 is MDHEN and CDR2 SYDVKM. This CDR3 is built from 15 residues. CDR3 sequence (DNA): TGTGCCAGCAGTTTCGGGGTTCTCACGGCCTACGAGCAGTACTTC. Encoded protein: CASSFGVLTAYEQYF.

This clonotype was seen ten or more times. The chain links TRBV2 to TRBJ2-6; D gene uncertain. Per germline, CDR1 SNHLY and CDR2 FYNNEI. The CDR3 extends over 16 amino acids. Deletions cut 3 bases from V and 0 bases from J, with 9 bases between. The CDR3 loop reads CASSDSRSSGANVLTF. In nucleotides, the CDR3 is TGTGCCAGCAGTGATTCCAGGAGCTCTGGGGCCAACGTCCTGACTTTC.

Turning to this clonotype: A much more abundant neighbour one base away suggests this may be a read error. The chain combines TRBV2 with TRBJ2-2, with no clear D. Germline V gene data show CDR1 as SNHLY and CDR2 as FYNNEI. This CDR3 region has 13 residues. The CDR3 sequence is CAGSEPRVGELFF. The CDR3 DNA sequence: TGTGCCGGCAGTGAACCCCGAGTCGGGGAGCTGTTTTTT.

As concerns this clonotype: A read error is possible here, since a much larger clone lies one base away. The rearrangement uses TRBV5-1 and TRBJ2-1; a weak D match, TRBD2 (6 bases). This CDR3 has 16 residues. Germline V gene data show CDR1 as SGHRS and CDR2 as YFSETQ. The CDR3, as DNA: TGTGCCAGCAGCTTAGAGGGACTGCCCTCCTACAATGAGCAGTTCTTC. As protein: CASSLEGLPSYNEQFF.

This clonotype was seen at least ten times. J is TRBJ2-5 and V is TRBV30, with D possibly being TRBD2 (6 bases). Trimming removed 4 bases at V and 5 bases at J, with 20 bases between. The germline gives CDR1 GTSNPN, CDR2 SVGIG (reference sequence). The CDR3 runs to 15 residues. CDR3 DNA sequence: TGTGCCTGGACTATAGCGGAAAACGGCGGGGAGACCCAGTACTTC. Translated: CAWTIAENGGETQYF.

The chain has TRBV5-1 and TRBJ2-5; possible D gene TRBD2, 6 bases. The germline V and J ends were trimmed by 0 bases and 5 bases, with 11 bases remaining between them. The CDR3 contains 14 residues. Germline assignment: CDR1 SGHRS and CDR2 YFSETQ. CDR3 DNA sequence: TGCGCCAGCAGCTTGGGGGCAGGAGGGGAGACCCAGTACTTC. It translates to CASSLGAGGETQYF. Full variable domain (rest looked up from reference TRBV5-1 and TRBJ2-5): KAGVTQTPRYLIKTRGQQVTLSCSPISGHRSVSWYQQTPGQGLQFLFEYFSETQRNKGNFPGRFSGRQFSNSRSEMNVSTLELGDSALYLCASSLGAGGETQYFGPGTRLLVL.

This clonotype was recorded at least ten times. The rearrangement joins TRBV20-1 to TRBJ2-1; 8 bases are a match to TRBD2. The CDR3 sequence is 15 residues long. Germline V gives CDR1 DFQATT, CDR2 SNEGSKA (reference sequence). Germline trimming cut 0 bases from V and 7 bases from J; bases unmatched to any gene: 8. DNA for the CDR3: TGCAGTGCTAGAGATTCCGGGACTAGTAAAAATGAGCAGTTCTTC. As protein: CSARDSGTSKNEQFF.

This clonotype was observed at least ten times. The chain couples TRBV11-2 to TRBJ2-2, with 8 nucleotides matching TRBD2. The V gene's germline CDR1 is SGHAT and CDR2 FQNNGV. The CDR3 length is 16 residues. V lost 2 bases to trimming and J lost 3 bases; unmatched junction nucleotides: 5. The CDR3 nucleotides read TGTGCCAGCAGCTTAAGATCGGGAGGGCACACCGGGGAGCTGTTTTTT. It translates to CASSLRSGGHTGELFF.

The chain is built from TRBV24-1 and TRBJ2-2; 9 bases match TRBD1. The CDR3 is 16 residues long. Germline assignment: CDR1 KGHDR and CDR2 SFDVKD. After removal of 4 bases from V and 4 bases from J, the junction contained 6 bases not matched to a gene. The DNA of the CDR3 is TGTGCCACCAGTGACCCGACAGGGGGATTCACCGGGGAGCTGTTTTTT. As protein: CATSDPTGGFTGELFF.

This clonotype was observed at least ten times. V and J are TRBV9 and TRBJ2-3; possible D gene TRBD2, 5 bases. The CDR3 is made up of 16 amino acids. Trimming stripped 4 bases from V and 3 bases from J, with 18 bases between. Germline CDR1 and CDR2: SGDLS and YYNGEE. This CDR3 is CASSTNTQGGTDTQYF. The DNA of the CDR3 is TGTGCCAGCAGCACCAATACCCAAGGAGGTACAGATACGCAGTATTTT.

In this sample, this clonotype turned up many times. The chain joins TRBV28 to TRBJ2-7; tentatively, D is TRBD2 (5 bases). In germline, CDR1 is MDHEN, CDR2 SYDVKM. The CDR3 extends over 14 amino acids. Deletions cut 1 base from V and 0 bases from J, with 7 bases between. The CDR3 DNA reads as TGTGCCAGCAGTTTATTCGGGGTCTCCTACGAGCAGTACTTC. Amino acids: CASSLFGVSYEQYF.

There are many counts of this clonotype. The chain recombines TRBV30 with TRBJ2-2, with 10 bases lining up with TRBD2. Trimming cost V 3 bases and J 8 bases; bases outside gene matches: 9. The CDR3 is 15 amino acids. CDR1 is GTSNPN, CDR2 SVGIG, per germline (reference sequence). Here the CDR3 DNA reads TGTGCCTGGAGGACTAGCCCTAGCGGGAGAGGGGAGCTGTTTTTT. Translation: CAWRTSPSGRGELFF.

The chain's CDR3 is CASSGGPAGKTNSYEQYF. The CDR3, as DNA: TGTGCCAGCAGCGGGGGACCAGCGGGAAAAACTAACTCCTACGAGCAGTACTTC. The genes are TRBV9 and TRBJ2-7; 7 bases are a match to TRBD2. The V segment lost 3 bases and the J segment 0 bases; nucleotides outside the gene matches: 15. Germline V gene lookup returns CDR1 SGDLS and CDR2 YYNGEE. The CDR3 contains 18 residues.

This clonotype was observed at least ten times. The chain carries TRBV11-2 and TRBJ1-6; TRBD1 matches 9 bases. CDR3 size: 15 residues. Germline CDR1 SGHAT, CDR2 FQNNGV. V gave up 5 bases and J gave up 9 bases; unmatched junction bases: 8. DNA for the CDR3: TGTGCCAGCAGCACCATACAGGGGGCTGGTTCACCCCTCCACTTT. Encoded protein: CASSTIQGAGSPLHF.

This clonotype was counted only a few times. The conserved closing phenylalanine or tryptophan is absent in this CDR3, likely reflecting a read error. The genes are TRBV4-2 and TRBJ1-1, with a possible D match to TRBD1 (5 bases). V was pared by 1 base and J by 6 bases, with 12 bases between. This CDR3 has 14 amino acids. Germline V gene data show CDR1 as LGHNA and CDR2 as YNFKEQ. CDR3 sequence reads: CASSQVSGDAEAFL. CDR3 sequence (DNA): TGTGCCAGCAGCCAAGTGAGCGGGGACGCTGAAGCTTTCCTT.

This clonotype was detected ten times or more. The gene calls are TRBV30 and TRBJ2-5; D not resolved. V was trimmed by 4 bases and J by 2 bases, leaving 20 bases between them. Germline CDR1 and CDR2: GTSNPN and SVGIG (reference sequence). This CDR3 region has 16 residues. CDR3 region: CAWTPRQVTLQETQYF. CDR3 sequence (DNA): TGTGCCTGGACCCCGAGGCAGGTCACCCTTCAAGAGACCCAGTACTTC.

This clonotype appeared many times. An end of the junction does not agree with germline; a read error may underlie this. V and J are TRBV18 and TRBJ2-5; D might be TRBD1 (5 bases). The germline gives CDR1 KGHSH, CDR2 LQKENI. The CDR3 length is 13 residues. The CDR3 sequence: CASSPPWQGRKDF. CDR3 DNA sequence: TGTGCCAGCTCACCACCATGGCAGGGTCGTAAGGACTTC.

This clonotype was seen a few times. V is TRBV5-1 and J is TRBJ2-1, with 9 bases that match TRBD2. Germline assignment: CDR1 SGHRS and CDR2 YFSETQ. The V gene end was trimmed by 4 bases and the J gene end by 7 bases; junction bases not matched to a gene: 6. The CDR3 is 14 residues long. DNA of the CDR3: TGCGCCAGCAGCAACGGCCTAGCGGGGAATGAGCAGTTCTTC. Its translation: CASSNGLAGNEQFF.